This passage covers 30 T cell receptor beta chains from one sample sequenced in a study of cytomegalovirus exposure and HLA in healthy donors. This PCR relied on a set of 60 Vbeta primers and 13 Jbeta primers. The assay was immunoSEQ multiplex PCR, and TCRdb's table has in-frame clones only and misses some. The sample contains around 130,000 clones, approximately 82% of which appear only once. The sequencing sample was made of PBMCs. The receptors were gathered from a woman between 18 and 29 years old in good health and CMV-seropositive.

CDR3 nucleotides: TGTGCCAGCAGCTCAACGCGGGATCGGATCACCATATATTTT. Its translation: CASSSTRDRITIYF. The chain is built from TRBV7-9 and TRBJ1-3; D uncertain. The CDR3 spans 14 residues. V lost 4 bases, J lost 9 bases, and 16 bases lay in between. Germline values: CDR1 SEHNR, CDR2 FQNEAQ (reference sequence). The whole variable domain, remainder taken from reference TRBV7-9 and TRBJ1-3, is DTGVSQNPRHKITKRGQNVTFRCDPISEHNRLYWYRQTLGQGPEFLTYFQNEAQLEKSRLLSDRFSAERPKGSFSTLEIQRTEQGDSAMYLCASSSTRDRITIYFGEGSWLTVV.

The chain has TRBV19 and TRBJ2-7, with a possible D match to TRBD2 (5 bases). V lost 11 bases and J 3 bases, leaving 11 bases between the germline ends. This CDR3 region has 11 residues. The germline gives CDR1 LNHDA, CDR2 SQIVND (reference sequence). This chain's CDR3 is CAPHGDYEQYF. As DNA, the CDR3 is TGTGCCCCACACGGGGACTACGAGCAGTACTTC.

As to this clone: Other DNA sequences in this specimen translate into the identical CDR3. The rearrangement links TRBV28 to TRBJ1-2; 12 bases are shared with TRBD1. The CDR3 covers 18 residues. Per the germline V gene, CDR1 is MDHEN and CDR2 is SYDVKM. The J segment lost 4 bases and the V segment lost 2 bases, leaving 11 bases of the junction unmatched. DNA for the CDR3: TGTGCCAGCAGTTTACCCAACCGGGACAGGGGGCTTACCTATGGCTACACCTTC. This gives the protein CASSLPNRDRGLTYGYTF.

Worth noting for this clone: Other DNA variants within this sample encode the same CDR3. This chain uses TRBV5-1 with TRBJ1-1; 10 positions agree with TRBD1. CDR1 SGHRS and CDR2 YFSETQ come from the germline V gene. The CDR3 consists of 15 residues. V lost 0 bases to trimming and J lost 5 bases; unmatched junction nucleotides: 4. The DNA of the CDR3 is TGCGCCAGCAGCTTGGCTGGACAGGGGGGGACTGAAGCTTTCTTT. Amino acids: CASSLAGQGGTEAFF.

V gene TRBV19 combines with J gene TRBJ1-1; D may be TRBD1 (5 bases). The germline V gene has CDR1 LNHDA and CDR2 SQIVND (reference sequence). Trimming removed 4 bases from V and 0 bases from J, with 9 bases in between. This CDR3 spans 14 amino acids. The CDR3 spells CASSTSGVNTEAFF. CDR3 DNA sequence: TGTGCCAGTAGTACCTCGGGGGTGAACACTGAAGCTTTCTTT.

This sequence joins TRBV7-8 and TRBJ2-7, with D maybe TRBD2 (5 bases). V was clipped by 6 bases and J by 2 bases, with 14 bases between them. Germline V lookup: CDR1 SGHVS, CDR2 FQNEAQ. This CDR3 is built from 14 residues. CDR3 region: CASRPLSGTYEQYF. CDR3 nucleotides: TGTGCCAGCAGACCCTTGAGCGGAACCTACGAGCAGTACTTC. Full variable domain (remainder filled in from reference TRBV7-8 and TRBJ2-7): GAGVSQSPRYKVAKRGQDVALRCDPISGHVSLFWYQQALGQGPEFLTYFQNEAQLDKSGLPSDRFFAERPEGSVSTLKIQRTQQEDSAVYLCASRPLSGTYEQYFGPGTRLTVT.

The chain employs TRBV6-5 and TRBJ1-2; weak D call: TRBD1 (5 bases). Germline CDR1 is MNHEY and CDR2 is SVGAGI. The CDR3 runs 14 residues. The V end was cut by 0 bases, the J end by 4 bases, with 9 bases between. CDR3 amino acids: CASSYSRQGYGYTF. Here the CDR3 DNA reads TGTGCCAGCAGTTACTCGAGGCAGGGCTATGGCTACACCTTC.

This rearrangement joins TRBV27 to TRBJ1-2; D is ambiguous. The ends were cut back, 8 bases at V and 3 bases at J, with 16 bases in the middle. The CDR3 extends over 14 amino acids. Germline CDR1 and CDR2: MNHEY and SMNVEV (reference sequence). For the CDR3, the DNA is TGTGCCAGCGCCAGTAGGCGGGGTGACTATGGCTACACCTTC. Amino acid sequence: CASASRRGDYGYTF.

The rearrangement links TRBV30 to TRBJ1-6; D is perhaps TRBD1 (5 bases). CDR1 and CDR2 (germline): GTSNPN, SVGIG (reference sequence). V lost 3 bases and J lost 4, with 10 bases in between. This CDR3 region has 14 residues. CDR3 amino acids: CAWSPKGYNSPLHF. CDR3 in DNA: TGTGCCTGGAGCCCGAAGGGGTATAATTCACCCCTCCACTTT. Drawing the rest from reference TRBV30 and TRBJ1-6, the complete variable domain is SQTIHQWPATLVQPVGSPLSLECTVEGTSNPNLYWYRQAAGRGLQLLFYSVGIGQISSEVPQNLSASRPQDRQFILSSKKLLLSDSGFYLCAWSPKGYNSPLHFGNGTRLTVT.

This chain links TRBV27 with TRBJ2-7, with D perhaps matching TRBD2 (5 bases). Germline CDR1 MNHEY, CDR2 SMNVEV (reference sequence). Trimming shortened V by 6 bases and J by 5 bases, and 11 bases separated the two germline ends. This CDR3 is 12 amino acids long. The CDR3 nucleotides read TGTGCCAGCAGAAGGAGGTGGGACGAGCAGTACTTC. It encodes CASRRRWDEQYF.

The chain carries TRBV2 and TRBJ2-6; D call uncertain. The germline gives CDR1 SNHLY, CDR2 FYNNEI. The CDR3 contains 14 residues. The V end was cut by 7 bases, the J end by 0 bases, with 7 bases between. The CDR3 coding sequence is TGTGCCAGCACGTCCTTCTCTGGGGCCAACGTCCTGACTTTC. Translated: CASTSFSGANVLTF.

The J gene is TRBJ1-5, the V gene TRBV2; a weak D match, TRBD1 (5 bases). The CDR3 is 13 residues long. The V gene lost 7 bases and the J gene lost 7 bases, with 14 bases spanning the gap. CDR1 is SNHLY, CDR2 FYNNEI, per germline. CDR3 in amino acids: CASNRGSRQPQHF. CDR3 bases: TGTGCCAGCAATAGGGGCTCAAGGCAGCCCCAGCATTTT.

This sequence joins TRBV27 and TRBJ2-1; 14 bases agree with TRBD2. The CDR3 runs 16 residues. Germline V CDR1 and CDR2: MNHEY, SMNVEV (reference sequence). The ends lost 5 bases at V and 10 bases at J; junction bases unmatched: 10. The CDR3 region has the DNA TGTGCCAGCAGTCTCCTGACTAGCGGGGGGGGAGGCGAGCAGTTCTTC. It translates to CASSLLTSGGGGEQFF.

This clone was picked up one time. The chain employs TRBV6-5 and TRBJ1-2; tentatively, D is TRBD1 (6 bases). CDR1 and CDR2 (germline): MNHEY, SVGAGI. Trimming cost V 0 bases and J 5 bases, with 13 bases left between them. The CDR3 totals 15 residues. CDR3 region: CASSYSHREGYGYTF. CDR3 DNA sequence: TGTGCCAGCAGTTACTCACACAGGGAGGGGTATGGCTACACCTTC.

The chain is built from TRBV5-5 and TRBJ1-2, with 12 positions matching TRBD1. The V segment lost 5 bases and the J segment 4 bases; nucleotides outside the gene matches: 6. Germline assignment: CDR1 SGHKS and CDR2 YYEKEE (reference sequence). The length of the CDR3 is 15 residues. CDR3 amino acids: CASSVTGQGAYGYTF. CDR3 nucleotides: TGTGCCAGCAGTGTAACGGGACAGGGGGCCTATGGCTACACCTTC.

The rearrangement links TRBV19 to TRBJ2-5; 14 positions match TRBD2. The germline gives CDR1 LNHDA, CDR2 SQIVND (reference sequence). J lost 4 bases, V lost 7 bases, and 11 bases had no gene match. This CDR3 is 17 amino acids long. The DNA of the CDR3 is TGTGCCAGTACTACCGGACTAGCGGGGGGCCGAGGAGAGACCCAGTACTTC. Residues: CASTTGLAGGRGETQYF.

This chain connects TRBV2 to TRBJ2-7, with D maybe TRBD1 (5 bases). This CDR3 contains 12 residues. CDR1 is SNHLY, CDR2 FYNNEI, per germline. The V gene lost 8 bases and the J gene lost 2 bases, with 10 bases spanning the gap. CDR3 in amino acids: CASGRQTYEQYF. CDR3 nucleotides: TGTGCCAGCGGGCGACAGACCTACGAGCAGTACTTC.

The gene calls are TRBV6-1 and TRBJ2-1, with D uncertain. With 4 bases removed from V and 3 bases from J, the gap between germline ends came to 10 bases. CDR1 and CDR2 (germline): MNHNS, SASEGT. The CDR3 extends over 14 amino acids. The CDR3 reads CASSGYRHYNEQFF. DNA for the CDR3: TGTGCCAGCAGTGGGTACAGACACTACAATGAGCAGTTCTTC.

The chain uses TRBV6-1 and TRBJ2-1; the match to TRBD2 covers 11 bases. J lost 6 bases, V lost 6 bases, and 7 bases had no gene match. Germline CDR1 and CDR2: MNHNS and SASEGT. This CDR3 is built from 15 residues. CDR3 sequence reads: CASRELAGETNEQFF. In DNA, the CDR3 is TGTGCCAGCAGGGAACTAGCGGGGGAAACCAATGAGCAGTTCTTC.

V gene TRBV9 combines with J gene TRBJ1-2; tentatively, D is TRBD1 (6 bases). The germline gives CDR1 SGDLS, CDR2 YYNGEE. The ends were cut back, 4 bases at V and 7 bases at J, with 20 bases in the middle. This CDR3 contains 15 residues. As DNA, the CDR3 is TGTGCCAGCAGCCCCCCGGGGGGGGCCCACCGTGGCTACACCTTC. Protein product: CASSPPGGAHRGYTF.

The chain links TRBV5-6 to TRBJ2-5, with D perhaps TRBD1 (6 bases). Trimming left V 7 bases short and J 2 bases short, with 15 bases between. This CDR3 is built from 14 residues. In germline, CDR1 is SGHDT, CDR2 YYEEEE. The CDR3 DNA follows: TGTGCCAGCTGCCGACAGGAGCTACAAGAGACCCAGTACTTC. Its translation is CASCRQELQETQYF.

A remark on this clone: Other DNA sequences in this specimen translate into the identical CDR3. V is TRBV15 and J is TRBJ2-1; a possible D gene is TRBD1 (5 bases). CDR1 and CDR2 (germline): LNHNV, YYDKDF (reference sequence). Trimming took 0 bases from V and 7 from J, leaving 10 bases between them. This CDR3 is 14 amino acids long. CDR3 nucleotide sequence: TGTGCCACCAGCAGAGATTTGGCAGGGAATGAGCAGTTCTTC. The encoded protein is CATSRDLAGNEQFF.

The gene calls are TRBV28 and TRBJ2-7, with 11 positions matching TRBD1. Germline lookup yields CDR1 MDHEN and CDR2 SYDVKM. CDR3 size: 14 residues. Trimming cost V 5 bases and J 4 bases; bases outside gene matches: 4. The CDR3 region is CASSADRGRYEQYF. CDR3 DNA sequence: TGTGCCAGCAGTGCGGACAGGGGGCGGTACGAGCAGTACTTC. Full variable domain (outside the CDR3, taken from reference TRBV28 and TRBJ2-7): DVKVTQSSRYLVKRTGEKVFLECVQDMDHENMFWYRQDPGLGLRLIYFSYDVKMKEKGDIPEGYSVSREKKERFSLILESASTNQTSMYLCASSADRGRYEQYFGPGTRLTVT.

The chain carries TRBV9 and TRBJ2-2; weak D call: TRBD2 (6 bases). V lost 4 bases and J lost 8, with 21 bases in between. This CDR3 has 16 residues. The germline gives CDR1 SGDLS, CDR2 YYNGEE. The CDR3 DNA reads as TGTGCCAGCAGCCCGAGGGTACTAGCCGGCTCGGGGGAGCTGTTTTTT. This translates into CASSPRVLAGSGELFF.

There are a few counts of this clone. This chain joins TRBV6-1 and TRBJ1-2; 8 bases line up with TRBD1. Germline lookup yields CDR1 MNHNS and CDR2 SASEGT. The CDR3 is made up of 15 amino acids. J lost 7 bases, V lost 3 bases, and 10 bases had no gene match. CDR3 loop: CASSDSSGQESGYTF. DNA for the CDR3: TGTGCCAGCAGTGACTCTTCGGGACAGGAATCTGGCTACACCTTC.

The DNA for the CDR3 is TGTGCCAGCAGCAAAGCTAGCGGGGGAAATAGCACAGATACGCAGTATTTT. Translating gives CASSKASGGNSTDTQYF. This chain links TRBV21-1 with TRBJ2-3; the table assigns TRBD2, which was not confirmed against the DNA. TRBV21-1 has pseudogene status. CDR3 length equals 17 residues.

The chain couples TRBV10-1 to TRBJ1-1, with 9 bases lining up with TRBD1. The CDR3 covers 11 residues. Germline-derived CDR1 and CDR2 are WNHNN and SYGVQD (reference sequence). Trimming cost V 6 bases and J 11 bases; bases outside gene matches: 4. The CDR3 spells CASSPGQGAFF. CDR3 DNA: TGCGCCAGCAGCCCTGGACAGGGGGCTTTCTTT.

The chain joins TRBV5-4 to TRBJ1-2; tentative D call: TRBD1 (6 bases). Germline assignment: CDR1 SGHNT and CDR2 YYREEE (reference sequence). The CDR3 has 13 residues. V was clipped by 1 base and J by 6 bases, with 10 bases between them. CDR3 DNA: TGTGCCAGCAGCTTGATGGCAGGGGATGGCTACACCTTC. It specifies CASSLMAGDGYTF.

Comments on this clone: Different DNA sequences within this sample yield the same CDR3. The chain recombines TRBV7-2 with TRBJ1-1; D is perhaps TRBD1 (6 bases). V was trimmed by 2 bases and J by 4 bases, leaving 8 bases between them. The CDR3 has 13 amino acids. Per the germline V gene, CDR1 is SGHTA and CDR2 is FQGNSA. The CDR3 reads CASSLRGGTEAFF. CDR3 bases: TGTGCCAGCAGCTTACGAGGGGGCACTGAAGCTTTCTTT.

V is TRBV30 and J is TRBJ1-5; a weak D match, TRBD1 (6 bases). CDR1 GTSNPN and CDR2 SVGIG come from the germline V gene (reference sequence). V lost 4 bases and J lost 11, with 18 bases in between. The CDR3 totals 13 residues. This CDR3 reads CAWNNPPSGAQHF. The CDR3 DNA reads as TGTGCCTGGAATAATCCCCCTTCAGGGGCCCAGCATTTT.